These T cell receptor beta chains were read from a single sample in a study of cytotoxic CD8 clonotypes in ibrutinib-treated CLL. Repertoires were generated with immunoSEQ multiplex PCR, while TCRdb's copy carries only in-frame clones and drops some. The sample records more than 12,000 clones, 52% being singletons. The source material was PBMCs, sampled at a 24-month disease-progression time point, from a patient treated with ibrutinib. The receptors originated from a human donor with chronic lymphocytic leukemia. Both conserved end residues are part of each CDR3. The D gene is left open where the match is weak. Clone size is not always given. Where it is, it says once, few, many or a class for expanded clones.

medium-sized	TRBD1	15	TRBV27	TRBJ2-2	TGTGCCAGCAGTCCCTGGACAGGGAACACCGGGGAGCTGTTTTTT	CASSPWTGNTGELFF
few	TRBD1	16	TRBV11-2	TRBJ1-3	TGTGCCAGCAGCTTAATTGGCAGGGGGACTGGAAACACCATATATTTT	CASSLIGRGTGNTIYF
-	-	14	TRBV5-1	TRBJ1-1	TGCGCCAGCAGCTGGGAGGGGACCAACACTGAAGCTTTCTTT	CASSWEGTNTEAFF
few	TRBD2	15	TRBV6-4	TRBJ2-5	TGTGCCAGCAGTGAGGAGCGGGGGGGCCCAGAGACCCAGTACTTC	CASSEERGGPETQYF
few	-	12	TRBV29-1	TRBJ1-1	TGCAGCGTTGATTTTTTCCGGCAGGAAGCTTTCTTT	CSVDFFRQEAFF
few	-	15	TRBV11-1	TRBJ2-1	TGTGCCAGCCAAATCGCAGGGTACACCTACAATGAGCAGTTCTTC	CASQIAGYTYNEQFF
-	-	16	TRBV9	TRBJ1-1	TGTGCCAGCAGCGTAGAAACAGGTTCCATGAACACTGAAGCTTTCTTT	CASSVETGSMNTEAFF
few	-	14	TRBV11-2	TRBJ1-6	TGTGCCAGCAGCCCCGACAGGACCGATTCACCCCTCCACTTT	CASSPDRTDSPLHF
-	TRBD1	10	TRBV29-1	TRBJ2-1	TGCAGCGTTAATGGACAGGGGCAGTTCTTC	CSVNGQGQFF
-	TRBD1	14	TRBV27	TRBJ2-7	TGTGCCAGCAGTTCACAGGGGGCGCGCTACGAGCAGTACTTC	CASSSQGARYEQYF